The 25 T cell receptor beta chains below all came from one sample that was sequenced in a study of spatial heterogeneity in lung cancer (dated by TCRdb to about 2019). The time point label, read with the paper, signifies: sample taken at primary tumor resection. Whole RNA extracted from tumor and nontumor lung tissue, or from cryopreserved PBMC samples, was used for TCR sequencing without cell sorting. Library preparation was by 5' RACE. The data were produced on a NextSeq 500. TCRdb trimmed the raw reads at Q25, called clones with MiXCR and kept productive beta chains. Entries that share a CDR3 protein sequence are merged under the most common genes and DNA. A total of about 22,000 distinct CDR3 sequences appear in this sample, about 4.5% of them only once. The top ten hold roughly 35% of the sample. Sequencing was performed on PBMCs, taken at surgery. The receptors stem from a male donor with early-stage non-small cell lung cancer.

There are many counts of this clonotype. The rearrangement uses TRBV9 and TRBJ2-3; D uncertain. Germline V gene sequence: CDR1 SGDLS, CDR2 YYNGEE. V lost 1 base and J 0 bases, leaving 9 bases between the germline ends. The CDR3 runs 15 residues. For the CDR3, the DNA is TGTGCCAGCAGCGTAAGGGCGGAGAGCACAGATACGCAGTATTTT. Protein product: CASSVRAESTDTQYF.

Many counts were recorded for this clonotype. The chain links TRBV2 to TRBJ2-1; weak D call: TRBD1 (5 bases). The CDR3 loop spans 15 amino acids. CDR1 SNHLY and CDR2 FYNNEI come from the germline V gene. The V gene lost 2 bases and the J gene lost 1 base, with 9 bases spanning the gap. The CDR3 loop is CASSEWSGSYNEQFF. As DNA, the CDR3 is TGTGCCAGCAGTGAATGGTCAGGGTCCTACAATGAGCAGTTCTTC.

The table lists this clonotype with many counts. The chain combines TRBV6-1 with TRBJ2-3; D is unclear. Germline loops: CDR1 MNHNS, CDR2 SASEGT. This CDR3 is built from 13 residues. Deletions cut 8 bases from V and 8 bases from J, with 17 bases between. The CDR3 region has the DNA TGTGCCAGCGGCCCTGAGGCGGAGAGTACGCAGTATTTT. This translates into CASGPEAESTQYF.

This clonotype appeared many times. The chain is built from TRBV7-2 and TRBJ1-2, with D uncertain. V lost 4 bases, J lost 4 bases, and 16 bases lay in between. The CDR3 is 15 residues long. Germline assignment: CDR1 SGHTA and CDR2 FQGNSA. The CDR3 protein is CASSSPPRLGYGYTF. CDR3 nucleotide sequence: TGTGCCAGCAGCTCTCCGCCCAGGTTGGGCTATGGCTACACCTTC.

This clonotype has a count of ten or more. V is TRBV6-5 and J is TRBJ2-2, with D unclear. Germline V gene data show CDR1 as MNHEY and CDR2 as SVGAGI. The CDR3 spans 14 residues. The ends were cut back, 7 bases at V and 1 base at J, with 10 bases in the middle. Here the CDR3 DNA reads TGTGCCAGCAAGGTGCGCCGGAACACCGGGGAGCTGTTTTTT. This translates into CASKVRRNTGELFF.

This clonotype was observed many times. The gene calls are TRBV5-1 and TRBJ2-3; D is possibly TRBD1 (6 bases). CDR1 and CDR2 (germline): SGHRS, YFSETQ. Between the trimmed V and J ends, which lost 0 bases and 1 base, there was a span of 9 bases. This CDR3 contains 15 residues. CDR3 in DNA: TGCGCCAGCAGCTTGGACAGGGTTGGCACAGATACGCAGTATTTT. This gives the protein CASSLDRVGTDTQYF.

This clonotype was counted at least ten times. This chain joins TRBV6-1 and TRBJ1-4, with D tentatively TRBD1 (5 bases). CDR1 and CDR2 (germline): MNHNS, SASEGT. Between the trimmed V and J ends, which lost 4 bases and 6 bases, there was a span of 15 bases. This CDR3 region has 15 residues. The CDR3 DNA follows: TGTGCCAGCAGTGTACCCTACCGGGGGTATGAAAAACTGTTTTTT. This sequence encodes CASSVPYRGYEKLFF.

This clonotype was picked up many times. The CDR3 is CAISGQHNYGYTF. The DNA of the CDR3 is TGTGCCATCAGCGGACAGCATAACTATGGCTACACCTTC. V usage is TRBV10-3 and J usage is TRBJ1-2; possible D gene TRBD1, 6 bases. Trimming shortened V by 6 bases and J by 1 base, and 9 bases separated the two germline ends. CDR3 length: 13 residues. CDR1 ENHRY and CDR2 SYGVKD come from the germline V gene.

In this sample, this clonotype turned up many times. The J gene is TRBJ1-5, the V gene TRBV20-1, with 7 bases identical to TRBD1. This CDR3 spans 13 amino acids. V was clipped by 4 bases and J by 6 bases; unmatched bases: 6. Germline V lookup: CDR1 DFQATT, CDR2 SNEGSKA (reference sequence). CDR3 in DNA: TGCAGTGCTACCGGGACAGTGCTTCAGCCCCAGCATTTT. It encodes CSATGTVLQPQHF.

This clonotype was picked up many times. The DNA of the CDR3 is TGCAGTGCTAGAGATTTGGGACTAGCGGGGCGCACTAGCACAGATACGCAGTATTTT. This encodes CSARDLGLAGRTSTDTQYF. J is TRBJ2-3 and V is TRBV20-1; 13 nucleotides line up with TRBD2. Per germline, CDR1 DFQATT and CDR2 SNEGSKA (reference sequence). The ends lost 0 bases at V and 0 bases at J; junction bases unmatched: 9. This CDR3 spans 19 amino acids.

In this sample, this clonotype turned up many times. Here the CDR3 reads CASSQVGTGNTEAFF. The CDR3 bases are TGCGCCAGCAGCCAAGTTGGTACCGGGAACACTGAAGCTTTCTTT. The chain carries TRBV4-1 and TRBJ1-1; the D is unclear. V lost 1 base to trimming and J lost 1 base, with 10 bases between them. Looked up from germline, CDR1 is MGHRA and CDR2 is YSYEKL. The CDR3 has 15 residues.

This clonotype was seen many times. The chain recombines TRBV2 with TRBJ2-2; D perhaps matches TRBD2 (6 bases). Per the germline V gene, CDR1 is SNHLY and CDR2 is FYNNEI. The CDR3 is made up of 16 amino acids. Trimming took off 3 bases at V and 2 bases at J, with 13 bases between the two ends. CDR3 amino acids: CASSELGTQNTGELFF. The CDR3 coding sequence is TGTGCCAGCAGTGAGTTAGGGACTCAAAACACCGGGGAGCTGTTTTTT.

This clonotype was counted many times. The CDR3 region is CASSYYRGPTDTQYF. CDR3 sequence (DNA): TGTGCCAGTAGCTACTACAGGGGACCCACAGATACGCAGTATTTT. The rearrangement uses TRBV19 and TRBJ2-3, with 7 bases lining up with TRBD1. The germline V gene has CDR1 LNHDA and CDR2 SQIVND (reference sequence). V was clipped by 6 bases and J by 2 bases; unmatched bases: 8. The CDR3 is made up of 15 amino acids.

This clonotype was seen many times. This chain joins TRBV28 and TRBJ2-1; 8 bases fit TRBD2. The CDR3 totals 16 residues. The V segment lost 3 bases and the J segment 5 bases; nucleotides outside the gene matches: 9. Germline V lookup: CDR1 MDHEN, CDR2 SYDVKM. CDR3 sequence: CASSLPRREANNEQFF. The CDR3 coding sequence is TGTGCCAGCAGTTTGCCCAGGCGGGAGGCCAACAATGAGCAGTTCTTC.

This clonotype was seen repeatedly, ten times or more. V and J are TRBV5-1 and TRBJ1-4, with a tentative D call TRBD1 (5 bases). Germline V gene data show CDR1 as SGHRS and CDR2 as YFSETQ. The length of the CDR3 is 14 residues. Trimming cost V 7 bases and J 8 bases, with 18 bases left between them. Written as DNA, the CDR3 is TGCGCCAGCTCGACGGGGCAGGGAGGCGAAAAACTGTTTTTT. It yields the protein CASSTGQGGEKLFF.

This clonotype was counted at least ten times. This chain joins TRBV29-1 and TRBJ1-5; 8 bases are a match to TRBD1. There are 13 residues in the CDR3. Germline V gene sequence: CDR1 SQVTM, CDR2 ANQGSEA. J was trimmed by 6 bases and V by 6 bases; bases with no gene match: 7. The CDR3 region has the DNA TGCAGCGTCGGCAGGGGGCTTGGTCAGCCCCAGCATTTT. Translated, it gives CSVGRGLGQPQHF. Full variable domain (missing parts from reference TRBV29-1 and TRBJ1-5): SAVISQKPSRDICQRGTSLTIQCQVDSQVTMMFWYRQQPGQSLTLIATANQGSEATYESGFVIDKFPISRPNLTFSTLTVSNMSPEDSSIYLCSVGRGLGQPQHFGDGTRLSIL.

As concerns this clonotype: A much larger clone lies one base from this, so it may be a read error. The gene calls are TRBV3-1 and TRBJ2-1; tentative D call: TRBD2 (6 bases). Trimming removed 4 bases from V and 8 bases from J, with 21 bases in between. Per the germline V gene, CDR1 is LGHDT and CDR2 is YNNKEL (reference sequence). There are 16 residues in the CDR3. The CDR3 DNA follows: TGTGCCAGCAGCCTGCTAACCGGGACTCCTCCCCATGAGCAGTTCTTC. Protein: CASSLLTGTPPHEQFF.

In regard to this clonotype: This may come from a read error, since a much larger clone is one base off. The CDR3 DNA is TGTGCCAGCAGCCAAGTGGCTCCCCAAGAGACCCAGTACTTC. It specifies CASSQVAPQETQYF. The chain recombines TRBV4-2 with TRBJ2-5, with D hard to call. The germline V and J ends were trimmed by 1 base and 1 base, with 7 bases remaining between them. This CDR3 is 14 amino acids long. The V gene's germline CDR1 is LGHNA and CDR2 YNFKEQ.

This rearrangement joins TRBV7-2 to TRBJ2-3; no reliable D call. CDR3 length: 15 residues. Germline values: CDR1 SGHTA, CDR2 FQGNSA. V was clipped by 4 bases and J by 3 bases, with 14 bases between them. The chain's CDR3 is CASSSQAPSTDTQYF. The DNA of the CDR3 is TGTGCCAGCAGCTCTCAGGCCCCATCAACAGATACGCAGTATTTT.

This clonotype was observed many times. The chain joins TRBV2 to TRBJ2-3; 11 bases are a match to TRBD2. Germline V CDR1 and CDR2: SNHLY, FYNNEI. This CDR3 contains 16 residues. V was clipped by 6 bases and J by 0 bases; unmatched bases: 5. In nucleotides, the CDR3 is TGTGCCAGCAGAGCGGGACTAGCGGAAAGCACAGATACGCAGTATTTT. Residues: CASRAGLAESTDTQYF.

This clonotype was detected ten times or more. The chain joins TRBV9 to TRBJ2-5; the D is unclear. The CDR3 totals 16 residues. CDR1 SGDLS and CDR2 YYNGEE come from the germline V gene. Trimming stripped 1 base from V and 4 bases from J, with 17 bases between. The CDR3 region has the DNA TGTGCCAGCAGCGTAAGCTCGGCGGTATTTGGAGAGACCCAGTACTTC. Translating gives CASSVSSAVFGETQYF. Supplemented by reference TRBV9 and TRBJ2-5, the full variable domain reads DSGVTQTPKHLITATGQRVTLRCSPRSGDLSVYWYQQSLDQGLQFLIQYYNGEERAKGNILERFSAQQFPDLHSELNLSSLELGDSALYFCASSVSSAVFGETQYFGPGTRLLVL.

At least ten counts were recorded for this clonotype. The chain has TRBV7-2 and TRBJ2-7; maybe TRBD1 (6 bases). The CDR3 sequence is 14 residues long. CDR1 and CDR2 from the germline V gene are SGHTA and FQGNSA. V shed 2 bases and J shed 3 bases, with 11 bases lying between them. The DNA for the CDR3 is TGTGCCAGCAGCTTATCAGGGGCGGGCTACGAGCAGTACTTC. Translation gives CASSLSGAGYEQYF.

In its sample, this clonotype was seen many times. V usage is TRBV18 and J usage is TRBJ2-3, with unresolved D. The CDR3 runs 12 residues. The germline V gene encodes CDR1 KGHSH and CDR2 LQKENI. V lost 3 bases to trimming and J lost 6 bases, with 7 bases between them. The CDR3 region has the DNA TGTGCCAGCTCACCTCTAATGGATACGCAGTATTTT. Amino acids: CASSPLMDTQYF.

This sequence joins TRBV12-5 and TRBJ2-1; 8 bases align to TRBD1. CDR3 length: 15 amino acids. The V gene's germline CDR1 is LGHNT and CDR2 FRNRAP. Trimming cost V 4 bases and J 5 bases; bases outside gene matches: 7. The CDR3 region is CASGSGQGRHNEQFF. The CDR3 nucleotides are TGTGCTAGTGGTTCCGGACAGGGACGGCACAATGAGCAGTTCTTC.

There are many counts of this clonotype. This sequence joins TRBV7-3 and TRBJ2-1; a weak D match, TRBD2 (6 bases). Germline V CDR1 and CDR2: SGHTA, FQGTGA. The CDR3 has 17 residues. V lost 2 bases, J lost 5 bases, and 19 bases lay in between. In DNA form, the CDR3 reads TGTGCCAGCAGCTTAGGCCCGCCGGGACTCGCTCACAATGAGCAGTTCTTC. It is translated as CASSLGPPGLAHNEQFF. Drawing the rest from reference TRBV7-3 and TRBJ2-1, the complete variable domain is GAGVSQTPSNKVTEKGKYVELRCDPISGHTALYWYRQSLGQGPEFLIYFQGTGAADDSGLPNDRFFAVRPEGSVSTLKIQRTERGDSAVYLCASSLGPPGLAHNEQFFGPGTRLTVL.